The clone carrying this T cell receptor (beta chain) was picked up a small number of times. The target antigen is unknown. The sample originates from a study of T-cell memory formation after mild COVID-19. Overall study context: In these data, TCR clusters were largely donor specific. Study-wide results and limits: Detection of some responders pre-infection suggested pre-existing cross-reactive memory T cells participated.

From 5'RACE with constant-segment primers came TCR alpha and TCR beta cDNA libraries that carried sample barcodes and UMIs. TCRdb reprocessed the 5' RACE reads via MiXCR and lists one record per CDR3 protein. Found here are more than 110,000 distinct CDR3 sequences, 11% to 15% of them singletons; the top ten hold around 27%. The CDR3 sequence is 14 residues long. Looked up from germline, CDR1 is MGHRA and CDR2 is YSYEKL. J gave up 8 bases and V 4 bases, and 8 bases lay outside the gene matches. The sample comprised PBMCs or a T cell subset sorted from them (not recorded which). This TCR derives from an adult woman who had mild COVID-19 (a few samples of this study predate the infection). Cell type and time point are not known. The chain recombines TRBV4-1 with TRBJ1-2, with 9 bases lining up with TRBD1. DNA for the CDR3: TGCGCCAGCAGCCCGCGGACAGGGGCAATGGGCTACACCTTC. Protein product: CASSPRTGAMGYTF.